The 5 T cell receptor beta chains listed next were all sequenced from one sample in a study of early T cells in non-severe SARS-CoV-2 infection (dated by TCRdb to the early 2020s). Library preparation was by 5' RACE. The listed sequencing device is NextSeq 500. TCRdb passed the public sequencing reads through fastp at Q25 and MiXCR, retaining productive beta sequences. Duplicate CDR3 protein sequences are folded into a single record with the most common DNA and genes. The sample records some 81,000 distinct CDR3 sequences, roughly 9.4% of which are singletons. Roughly 4.8% of the sample lies in the top ten. Sequences were obtained from whole blood. The receptors were gathered from an adult who was a healthcare worker with PCR-confirmed SARS-CoV-2 infection or an uninfected control (not recorded which).

The sample holds a few counts of this clonotype. V usage is TRBV29-1 and J usage is TRBJ1-2, with 7 bases aligning to TRBD1. The J segment lost 4 bases and the V segment lost 8 bases, leaving 7 bases of the junction unmatched. From germline, CDR1 is SQVTM and CDR2 ANQGSEA. The CDR3 has 12 amino acids. CDR3 sequence reads: CSSDREGYGYTF. The CDR3 nucleotides read TGCAGCTCAGACAGGGAGGGCTATGGCTACACCTTC.

This clonotype showed up many times. This chain connects TRBV19 to TRBJ1-6; 9 bases are a match to TRBD1. The CDR3 has 13 residues. V gave up 8 bases and J gave up 10 bases; unmatched junction bases: 6. Germline loops: CDR1 LNHDA, CDR2 SQIVND (reference sequence). In nucleotides, the CDR3 is TGTGCCAGTCGAGACAGGGGGATATCACCCCTCCACTTT. Protein: CASRDRGISPLHF.

This clonotype has at least ten counts. V and J are TRBV2 and TRBJ2-4, with D hard to call. V gave up 4 bases and J gave up 8 bases, with 12 bases separating them. The CDR3 has 13 amino acids. Germline CDR1 reads SNHLY; CDR2 reads FYNNEI. The CDR3 here is CASSGQAMDIQYF. The CDR3 region has the DNA TGTGCCAGCAGTGGTCAGGCGATGGACATTCAGTACTTC.

This clonotype was detected ten times or more. The V and J genes are TRBV7-9 and TRBJ2-2; TRBD1 agrees at 7 bases. The germline V gene encodes CDR1 SEHNR and CDR2 FQNEAQ (reference sequence). The CDR3 has 15 amino acids. After removal of 4 bases from V and 0 bases from J, the junction contained 2 bases not matched to a gene. Here the CDR3 reads CASSWGQTNTGELFF. The DNA for the CDR3 is TGTGCCAGCAGCTGGGGACAGACGAACACCGGGGAGCTGTTTTTT.

V is TRBV28 and J is TRBJ1-4; TRBD1 agrees at 9 bases. Germline assignment: CDR1 MDHEN and CDR2 SYDVKM. The CDR3 extends over 15 amino acids. V shed 2 bases and J 7 bases; nucleotides not matched to a gene: 5. CDR3 DNA sequence: TGTGCCAGCAGTTTACTTCCGGGACAGGGTGAAAAACTGTTTTTT. Translating gives CASSLLPGQGEKLFF.